This T cell receptor beta chain derives from a study of metastatic and nonmetastatic thyroid tumors. The wider study: Across peripheral blood and tumor or nodule tissue samples taken from malignant and benign thyroid patients, the repertoires were compared with one another.

TCRdb reanalyzed the PCR reads via MiXCR. This sample has roughly 6,400 clones, with 16% found just once. This clone was seen ten or more times. Additional DNA sequences in this sample encode the identical CDR3. Until they underwent thyroid surgery, no patient had received any treatment. With 5 bases clipped from V and 2 bases from J, the junction kept 7 bases outside the gene matches. The CDR3 consists of 14 residues. CDR1 and CDR2 from the germline V gene are GTSNPN and SVGIG (reference sequence). This TCR derives from a male donor with papillary thyroid cancer or a benign thyroid nodule (not recorded which). Some clones in this sample may be carry-over from other donors' samples. Source material: tumor tissue. This chain uses TRBV30 with TRBJ1-2, with 8 bases identical to TRBD1. This CDR3 reads CAWEPGTGNYGYTF. CDR3 DNA sequence: TGTGCCTGGGAGCCGGGGACAGGAAACTATGGCTACACCTTC.